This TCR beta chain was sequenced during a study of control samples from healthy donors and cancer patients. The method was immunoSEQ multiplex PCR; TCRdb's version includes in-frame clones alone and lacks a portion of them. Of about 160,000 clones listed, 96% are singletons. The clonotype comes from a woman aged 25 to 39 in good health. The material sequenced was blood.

Here the CDR3 reads CASRRTRAVGTGELFF. Here the CDR3 DNA reads TGTGCCAGCAGGCGCACGAGGGCCGTGGGAACCGGGGAGCTGTTTTTT. This chain uses TRBV28 with TRBJ2-2; the D gene is possibly TRBD2 (5 bases). There are 16 residues in the CDR3. Between the trimmed V and J ends, which lost 6 bases and 5 bases, there was a span of 19 bases. Germline V CDR1 and CDR2: MDHEN, SYDVKM.